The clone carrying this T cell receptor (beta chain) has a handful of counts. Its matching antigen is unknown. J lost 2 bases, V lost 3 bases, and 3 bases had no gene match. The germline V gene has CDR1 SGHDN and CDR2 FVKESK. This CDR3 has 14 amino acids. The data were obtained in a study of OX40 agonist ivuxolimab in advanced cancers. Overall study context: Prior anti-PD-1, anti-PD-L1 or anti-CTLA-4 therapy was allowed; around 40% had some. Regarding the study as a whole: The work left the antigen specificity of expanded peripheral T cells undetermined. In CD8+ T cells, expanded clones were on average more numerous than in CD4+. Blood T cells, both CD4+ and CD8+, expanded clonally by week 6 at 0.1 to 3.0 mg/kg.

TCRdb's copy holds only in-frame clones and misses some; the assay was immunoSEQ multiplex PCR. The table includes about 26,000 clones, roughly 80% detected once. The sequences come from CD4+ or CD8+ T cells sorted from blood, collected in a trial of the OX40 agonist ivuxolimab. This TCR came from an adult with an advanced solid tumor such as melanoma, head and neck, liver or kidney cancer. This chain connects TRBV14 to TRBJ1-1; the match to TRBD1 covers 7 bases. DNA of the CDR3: TGTGCCAGCAGCCACAACAGGGGCAACACTGAAGCTTTCTTT. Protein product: CASSHNRGNTEAFF.